What follows are 27 T cell receptor beta chains derived from one specimen sequenced in a study of technical replicates of blood from several donors. The table came from immunoSEQ multiplex PCR; TCRdb's copy has only in-frame clones and leaves some out. The data show approximately 70,000 clones, with roughly nine tenths seen just once and 4.5% to 5% held by the top ten. Input material: PBMCs. These receptors were taken from a human donor in good health. Some clones in this sample may be carry-over from other donors' samples.

This rearrangement joins TRBV2 to TRBJ1-3; weak D call: TRBD1 (6 bases). Per the germline V gene, CDR1 is SNHLY and CDR2 is FYNNEI. The CDR3 length is 16 residues. The V and J ends lost 5 bases and 0 bases respectively, with 14 bases between them. The CDR3 sequence is CASSPPTGLSGNTIYF. The CDR3 DNA reads as TGTGCCAGCAGTCCACCGACAGGACTCTCTGGAAACACCATATATTTT.

V and J are TRBV30 and TRBJ2-1, with a weak D call TRBD1 (5 bases). The CDR3 extends over 14 amino acids. V lost 2 bases and J lost 8, with 16 bases in between. Germline values: CDR1 GTSNPN, CDR2 SVGIG (reference sequence). The CDR3 DNA follows: TGTGCCTGGAGTAGCGCAGGGCCCCGGGATGAGCAGTTCTTC. Translation: CAWSSAGPRDEQFF.

The rearrangement joins TRBV28 to TRBJ2-3; 12 nucleotides line up with TRBD1. This CDR3 is built from 17 residues. Germline assignment: CDR1 MDHEN and CDR2 SYDVKM. Trimming at V came to 5 bases and at J to 5 bases, leaving 11 bases not matched to a gene. The CDR3 sequence: CASSPPKGTGGQDTQYF. DNA for the CDR3: TGTGCCAGCAGTCCCCCAAAGGGGACAGGGGGCCAAGATACGCAGTATTTT. Using reference TRBV28 and TRBJ2-3 for the parts outside the CDR3, the full variable domain is DVKVTQSSRYLVKRTGEKVFLECVQDMDHENMFWYRQDPGLGLRLIYFSYDVKMKEKGDIPEGYSVSREKKERFSLILESASTNQTSMYLCASSPPKGTGGQDTQYFGPGTRLTVL.

The V and J genes are TRBV15 and TRBJ2-2; 11 positions match TRBD2. The CDR3 loop spans 16 amino acids. Germline lookup yields CDR1 LNHNV and CDR2 YYDKDF (reference sequence). After removal of 1 base from V and 3 bases from J, the junction contained 1 base not matched to a gene. Here the CDR3 DNA reads TGTGCCACCAGCAGAGGTAGCGGGAGGGACACCGGGGAGCTGTTTTTT. As protein: CATSRGSGRDTGELFF.

This clone was detected once. The J gene is TRBJ1-1, the V gene TRBV9; TRBD1 might be the D (5 bases). Germline V lookup: CDR1 SGDLS, CDR2 YYNGEE. Trimming cost V 0 bases and J 6 bases, with 9 bases left between them. There are 13 residues in the CDR3. Written as DNA, the CDR3 is TGTGCCAGCAGCGTAGTGCCAGGGTCTGAAGCTTTCTTT. Amino acid sequence: CASSVVPGSEAFF.

V usage is TRBV19 and J usage is TRBJ1-1; maybe TRBD1 (5 bases). Per germline, CDR1 LNHDA and CDR2 SQIVND (reference sequence). V lost 11 bases and J 3 bases, leaving 19 bases between the germline ends. This CDR3 has 14 residues. The CDR3 spells CASRWGTRDTEAFF. DNA of the CDR3: TGTGCCTCTAGGTGGGGCACAAGGGACACTGAAGCTTTCTTT.

The chain combines TRBV7-2 with TRBJ1-1, with no clear D. V lost 3 bases and J lost 8, with 13 bases in between. The CDR3 has 13 residues. Germline values: CDR1 SGHTA, CDR2 FQGNSA. CDR3 sequence: CASSFKMGVEAFF. The CDR3 bases are TGTGCCAGCAGCTTCAAAATGGGCGTGGAAGCTTTCTTT. The variable domain in full, completed from reference TRBV7-2 and TRBJ1-1, reads GAGVSQSPSNKVTEKGKDVELRCDPISGHTALYWYRQSLGQGLEFLIYFQGNSAPDKSGLPSDRFSAERTGGSVSTLTIQRTQQEDSAVYLCASSFKMGVEAFFGQGTRLTVV.

The rearrangement links TRBV9 to TRBJ1-1; D gene ambiguous. The CDR3 totals 16 residues. Germline CDR1 and CDR2: SGDLS and YYNGEE. Trimming took 1 base from V and 0 from J, leaving 13 bases between them. The CDR3 sequence: CASSVHPGDMNTEAFF. The CDR3 DNA sequence: TGTGCCAGCAGCGTACATCCAGGCGATATGAACACTGAAGCTTTCTTT.

This chain joins TRBV7-9 and TRBJ2-7; a weak D match, TRBD1 (6 bases). Germline-derived CDR1 and CDR2 are SEHNR and FQNEAQ (reference sequence). The length of the CDR3 is 12 residues. Between the trimmed V and J ends, which lost 3 bases and 7 bases, there was a span of 10 bases. The CDR3 is CASSLDSWEQYF. The CDR3 DNA reads TGTGCCAGCAGCTTGGACAGTTGGGAGCAGTACTTC.

The chain is built from TRBV19 and TRBJ1-1; 8 bases fit TRBD1. The CDR3 length is 14 residues. The germline CDR1 and CDR2 sequences are LNHDA and SQIVND (reference sequence). The trim removed 6 bases at V and 3 bases at J, leaving 6 bases unmatched. CDR3 sequence: CASRNRGADTEAFF. Written as DNA, the CDR3 is TGTGCCAGTAGGAACAGGGGGGCGGACACTGAAGCTTTCTTT.

The J gene is TRBJ2-5, the V gene TRBV19; 11 nucleotides match TRBD2. The CDR3 extends over 17 amino acids. V was pared by 5 bases and J by 2 bases, with 10 bases of the junction left unmatched. Germline lookup yields CDR1 LNHDA and CDR2 SQIVND (reference sequence). CDR3 sequence (DNA): TGTGCCAGTAGTCCGGACACTAGCGGGAGTCATCAAGAGACCCAGTACTTC. Its translation is CASSPDTSGSHQETQYF.

This clone was detected only a few times. The V gene is TRBV6-6, the J gene TRBJ1-1, with D hard to call. Germline lookup yields CDR1 MNHNY and CDR2 SVGAGI (reference sequence). The ends were cut back, 8 bases at V and 4 bases at J, with 20 bases in the middle. The CDR3 extends over 15 amino acids. This CDR3 reads CASLSGRLAGTEAFF. In DNA, the CDR3 is TGTGCCAGCCTTTCCGGAAGGCTAGCGGGCACTGAAGCTTTCTTT.

The chain carries TRBV4-3 and TRBJ1-2; TRBD1 matches at 7 bases. With V trimmed by 0 bases and J by 6 bases, 4 bases remained unmatched. Germline CDR1 and CDR2: LGHNA and YSLEER. This CDR3 contains 14 residues. The CDR3 DNA follows: TGCGCCAGCAGCCAAGAGATACAGGGGCATGGCTACACCTTC. Amino acids: CASSQEIQGHGYTF.

J is TRBJ2-1 and V is TRBV2; perhaps TRBD2 as D (6 bases). The germline gives CDR1 SNHLY, CDR2 FYNNEI. This CDR3 comprises 15 residues. V was shortened by 2 bases and J by 2 bases, with 10 bases between the two germline ends. The CDR3 bases are TGTGCCAGCAGTGAACTAGCGTCAACCTACAATGAGCAGTTCTTC. Translating gives CASSELASTYNEQFF.

The chain couples TRBV9 to TRBJ1-5; 9 nucleotides align to TRBD1. The V and J ends lost 3 bases and 9 bases, in that order; junction bases with no gene match: 7. Germline assignment: CDR1 SGDLS and CDR2 YYNGEE. The CDR3 is 14 residues long. CDR3 sequence: CASSGDRGEGPQHF. CDR3 DNA: TGTGCCAGCAGCGGCGACAGGGGGGAAGGGCCCCAGCATTTT.

The chain employs TRBV9 and TRBJ2-1; 11 bases line up with TRBD1. The J segment lost 3 bases and the V segment lost 9 bases, leaving 5 bases of the junction unmatched. Germline-derived CDR1 and CDR2 are SGDLS and YYNGEE. The CDR3 runs to 14 residues. Here the CDR3 DNA reads TGTGCCATAGAAGGGACAGGGGGCTACAATGAGCAGTTCTTC. This encodes CAIEGTGGYNEQFF.

The gene calls are TRBV7-2 and TRBJ2-3; 9 nucleotides match TRBD1. CDR1 and CDR2 from the germline V gene are SGHTA and FQGNSA. V was pared by 3 bases and J by 6 bases, with 7 bases of the junction left unmatched. The CDR3 length is 15 residues. CDR3 coding DNA: TGTGCCAGCAGCTTGACGGGACAGGGTGTTGATACGCAGTATTTT. It translates to CASSLTGQGVDTQYF.

The genes are TRBV2 and TRBJ1-6, with 8 positions matching TRBD1. CDR1 is SNHLY, CDR2 FYNNEI, per germline. With 6 bases clipped from V and 9 bases from J, the junction kept 7 bases outside the gene matches. The CDR3 loop spans 14 amino acids. In nucleotides, the CDR3 is TGTGCCAGCAGGGGCAGGGGGCTCGGTTCACCCCTCCACTTT. Residues: CASRGRGLGSPLHF.

The table lists this clone with a count of one. CDR3 region: CASSDRGNEQFF. In DNA, the CDR3 is TGTGCCAGCAGTGACAGGGGCAATGAGCAGTTCTTC. The V and J genes are TRBV6-4 and TRBJ2-1, with a weak D call TRBD1 (5 bases). CDR1 MRHNA and CDR2 SNTAGT come from the germline V gene. Trimming removed 2 bases at V and 6 bases at J, with 5 bases between. The CDR3 is made up of 12 amino acids.

The chain joins TRBV27 to TRBJ2-3; no clear D gene. Germline V CDR1 and CDR2: MNHEY, SMNVEV (reference sequence). The CDR3 is 14 residues long. The germline V and J ends were trimmed by 11 bases and 0 bases, with 15 bases remaining between them. The CDR3, as DNA: TGTGCCGCGAAACGAGTTTCTAGCACAGATACGCAGTATTTT. This translates into CAAKRVSSTDTQYF.

This chain links TRBV29-1 with TRBJ2-7; D possibly corresponds to TRBD1 (5 bases). The CDR3 consists of 14 residues. Germline CDR1 and CDR2: SQVTM and ANQGSEA. The V end was cut by 4 bases, the J end by 0 bases, with 13 bases between. The CDR3 protein is CSVVPQGSSYEQYF. The CDR3 nucleotides read TGCAGCGTTGTCCCCCAGGGAAGCTCCTACGAGCAGTACTTC.

The V call is TRBV29-1, the J call TRBJ2-1; 7 bases are a match to TRBD1. The ends lost 4 bases at V and 4 bases at J; junction bases unmatched: 4. The CDR3 extends over 13 amino acids. Germline values: CDR1 SQVTM, CDR2 ANQGSEA. The DNA for the CDR3 is TGCAGCGTTGGACAGGGATCGTACAATGAGCAGTTCTTC. Protein product: CSVGQGSYNEQFF.

The chain recombines TRBV7-9 with TRBJ2-3; D is unresolved. The CDR3 loop spans 14 amino acids. Trimming cost V 3 bases and J 3 bases, with 10 bases left between them. Germline V gene sequence: CDR1 SEHNR, CDR2 FQNEAQ (reference sequence). CDR3 in DNA: TGTGCCAGCAGCTTGCGAGTCTCTACAGATACGCAGTATTTT. It yields the protein CASSLRVSTDTQYF.

The rearrangement joins TRBV20-1 to TRBJ2-4; D gene ambiguous. The CDR3 runs to 11 residues. Between the trimmed V and J ends, which lost 3 bases and 8 bases, there was a span of 8 bases. The germline gives CDR1 DFQATT, CDR2 SNEGSKA (reference sequence). Written as DNA, the CDR3 is TGCAGTGCTAGTCCCCAGGACATTCAGTACTTC. Its protein product is CSASPQDIQYF.

The chain couples TRBV29-1 to TRBJ2-1, with D possibly matching TRBD2 (5 bases). Trimming stripped 4 bases from V and 0 bases from J, with 13 bases between. This CDR3 comprises 15 residues. Looked up from germline, CDR1 is SQVTM and CDR2 is ANQGSEA. In DNA form, the CDR3 reads TGCAGCGTTGGGACTGCCAAGAGCTCCTACAATGAGCAGTTCTTC. Its protein is CSVGTAKSSYNEQFF.

The chain recombines TRBV6-6 with TRBJ2-2; TRBD2 matches at 9 bases. Germline assignment: CDR1 MNHNY and CDR2 SVGAGI (reference sequence). Trimming removed 2 bases from V and 9 bases from J; junction bases left unmatched: 7. This CDR3 has 15 amino acids. CDR3 region: CASSYIGTSSWELFF. The CDR3 region has the DNA TGTGCCAGCAGTTACATCGGGACTAGCAGCTGGGAGCTGTTTTTT.

There are a few counts of this clone. This chain uses TRBV6-1 with TRBJ1-2, with 7 positions matching TRBD1. The CDR3 runs 14 residues. Germline CDR1 is MNHNS and CDR2 is SASEGT. The J segment lost 7 bases and the V segment lost 5 bases, leaving 10 bases of the junction unmatched. CDR3: CASSLLDRVGGYTF. The CDR3 nucleotides read TGTGCCAGCAGTTTACTAGACAGGGTTGGTGGCTACACCTTC.